The sequence of this T cell receptor beta chain was determined in a study of blood T cell repertoires in COVID-19. Overall study context: Spain, Italy and the United States supplied samples that represented acute and convalescent COVID-19. T cells, B-cell-depleted T cells, or PBMCs supplied cDNA or gDNA.

As processed by the authors: Amplification from reference gene primers served as the basis for estimated nucleated cell counts. Only in-frame clones appear in the TCRdb table, and some are missing; sequencing was by immunoSEQ multiplex PCR. V and J calls and clone size are copied from that table; D and trimming were computed from the DNA. This table has about 190,000 clones, 70% to 85% appearing once. The CDR3 totals 12 residues. Germline CDR1 is SQVTM and CDR2 is ANQGSEA. As concerns this clone: Mismatch with germline at one junction end may stem from a read error.

The sequence came from a man between 45 and 60 years old who had recovered from COVID-19. The material sequenced was peripheral blood. The rearrangement uses TRBV29-1 and TRBJ1-1; 8 nucleotides agree with TRBD1. DNA for the CDR3: TGCAGCGTGGAAGACAGGGGCACTGAAGCTTTCTTT. Its translation: CSVEDRGTEAFF.